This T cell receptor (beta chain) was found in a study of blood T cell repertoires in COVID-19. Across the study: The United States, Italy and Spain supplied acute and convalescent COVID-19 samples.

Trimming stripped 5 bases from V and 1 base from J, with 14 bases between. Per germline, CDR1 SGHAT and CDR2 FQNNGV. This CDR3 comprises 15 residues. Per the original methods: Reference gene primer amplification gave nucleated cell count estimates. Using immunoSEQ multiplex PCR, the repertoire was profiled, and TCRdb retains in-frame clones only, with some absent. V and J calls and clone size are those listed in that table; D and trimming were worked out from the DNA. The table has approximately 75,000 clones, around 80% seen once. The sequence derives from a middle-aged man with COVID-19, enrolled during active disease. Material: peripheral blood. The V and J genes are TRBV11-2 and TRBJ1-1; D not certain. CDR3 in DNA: TGTGCCAGCAGCCAAAACCGGGATCAGAACACTGAAGCTTTCTTT. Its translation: CASSQNRDQNTEAFF.